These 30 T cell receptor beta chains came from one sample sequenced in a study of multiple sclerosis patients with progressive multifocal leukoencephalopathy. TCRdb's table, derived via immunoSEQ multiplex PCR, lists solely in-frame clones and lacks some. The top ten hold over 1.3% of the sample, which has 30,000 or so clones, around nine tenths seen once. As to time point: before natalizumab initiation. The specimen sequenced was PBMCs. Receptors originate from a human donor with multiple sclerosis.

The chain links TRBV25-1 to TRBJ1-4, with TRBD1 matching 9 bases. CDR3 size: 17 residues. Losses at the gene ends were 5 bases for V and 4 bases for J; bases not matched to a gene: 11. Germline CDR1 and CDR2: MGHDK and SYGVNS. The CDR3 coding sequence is TGTGCCAGCAGTAAAGGACAGGGGACGGGAGGTAATGAAAAACTGTTTTTT. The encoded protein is CASSKGQGTGGNEKLFF. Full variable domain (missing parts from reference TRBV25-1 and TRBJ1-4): EADIYQTPRYLVIGTGKKITLECSQTMGHDKMYWYQQDPGMELHLIHYSYGVNSTEKGDLSSESTVSRIRTEHFPLTLESARPSHTSQYLCASSKGQGTGGNEKLFFGSGTQLSVL.

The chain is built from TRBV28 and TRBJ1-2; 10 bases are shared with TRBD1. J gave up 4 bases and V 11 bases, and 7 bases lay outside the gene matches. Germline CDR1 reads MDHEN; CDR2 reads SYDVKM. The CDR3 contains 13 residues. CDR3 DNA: TGTGCCCTGCGGGGACAGGGGATCTATGGCTACACCTTC. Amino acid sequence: CALRGQGIYGYTF.

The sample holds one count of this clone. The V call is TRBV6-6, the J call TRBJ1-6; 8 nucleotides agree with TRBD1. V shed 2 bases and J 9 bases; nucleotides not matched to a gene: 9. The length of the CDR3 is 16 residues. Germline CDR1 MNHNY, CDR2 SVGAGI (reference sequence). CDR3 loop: CASSYPVQGASSPLHF. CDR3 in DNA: TGTGCCAGCAGTTACCCTGTCCAGGGGGCCAGTTCACCCCTCCACTTT.

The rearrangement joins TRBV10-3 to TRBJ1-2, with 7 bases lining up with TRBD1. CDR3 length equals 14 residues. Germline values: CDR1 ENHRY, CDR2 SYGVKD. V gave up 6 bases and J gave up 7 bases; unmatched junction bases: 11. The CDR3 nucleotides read TGTGCCATCAGGAATTCCGGGACAGCCGGTGGCTACACCTTC. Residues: CAIRNSGTAGGYTF.

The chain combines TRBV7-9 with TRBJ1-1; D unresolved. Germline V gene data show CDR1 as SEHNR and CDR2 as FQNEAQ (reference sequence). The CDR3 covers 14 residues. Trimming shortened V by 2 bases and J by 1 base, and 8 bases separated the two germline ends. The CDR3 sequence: CASSLYAENTEAFF. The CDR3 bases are TGTGCCAGCAGCTTATATGCAGAGAACACTGAAGCTTTCTTT.

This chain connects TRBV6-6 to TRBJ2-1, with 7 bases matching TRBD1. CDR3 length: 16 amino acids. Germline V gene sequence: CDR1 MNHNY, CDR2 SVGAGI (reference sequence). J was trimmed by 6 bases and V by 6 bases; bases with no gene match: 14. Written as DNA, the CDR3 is TGTGCCAGCAGCCCAGGCGACAGGGTGGTCGGCAATGAGCAGTTCTTC. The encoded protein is CASSPGDRVVGNEQFF.

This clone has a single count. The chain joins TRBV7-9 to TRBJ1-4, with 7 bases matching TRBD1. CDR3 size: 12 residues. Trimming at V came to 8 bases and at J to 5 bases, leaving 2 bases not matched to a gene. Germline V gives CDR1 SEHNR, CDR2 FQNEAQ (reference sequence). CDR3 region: CASSGQNEKLFF. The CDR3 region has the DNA TGTGCCAGCTCGGGACAGAATGAAAAACTGTTTTTT.

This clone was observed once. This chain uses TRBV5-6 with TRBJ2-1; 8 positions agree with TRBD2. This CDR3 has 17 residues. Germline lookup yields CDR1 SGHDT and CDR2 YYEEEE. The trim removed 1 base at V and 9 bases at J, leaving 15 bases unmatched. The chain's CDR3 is CASSLISSGRGGGEQFF. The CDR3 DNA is TGTGCCAGCAGCTTGATATCAAGCGGGAGAGGCGGCGGTGAGCAGTTCTTC.

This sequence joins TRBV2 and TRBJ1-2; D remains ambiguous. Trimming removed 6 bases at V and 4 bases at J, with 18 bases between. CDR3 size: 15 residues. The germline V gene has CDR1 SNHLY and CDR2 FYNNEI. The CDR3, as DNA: TGTGCCAGCAGGCCACGCGTGGAGGGTATCTATGGCTACACCTTC. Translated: CASRPRVEGIYGYTF.

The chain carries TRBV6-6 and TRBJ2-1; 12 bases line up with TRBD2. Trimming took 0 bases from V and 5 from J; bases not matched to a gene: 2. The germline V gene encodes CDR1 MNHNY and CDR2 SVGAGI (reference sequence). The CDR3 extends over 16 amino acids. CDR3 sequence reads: CASSYSRLAGDNEQFF. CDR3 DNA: TGTGCCAGCAGTTACTCGAGACTAGCGGGAGACAATGAGCAGTTCTTC.

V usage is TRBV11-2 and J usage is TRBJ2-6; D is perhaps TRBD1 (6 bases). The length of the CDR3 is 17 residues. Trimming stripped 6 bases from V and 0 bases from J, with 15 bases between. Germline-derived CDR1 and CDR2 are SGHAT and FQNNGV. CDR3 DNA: TGTGCCAGCAGGAAATTCGGGACACGCTCTGGGGCCAACGTCCTGACTTTC. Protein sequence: CASRKFGTRSGANVLTF.

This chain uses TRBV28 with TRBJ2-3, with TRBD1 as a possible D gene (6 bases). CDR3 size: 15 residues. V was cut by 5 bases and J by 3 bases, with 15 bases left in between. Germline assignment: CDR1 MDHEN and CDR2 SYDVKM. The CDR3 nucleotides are TGTGCCAGCAGTGCGGACAGAATCGGAACAGATACGCAGTATTTT. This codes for CASSADRIGTDTQYF.

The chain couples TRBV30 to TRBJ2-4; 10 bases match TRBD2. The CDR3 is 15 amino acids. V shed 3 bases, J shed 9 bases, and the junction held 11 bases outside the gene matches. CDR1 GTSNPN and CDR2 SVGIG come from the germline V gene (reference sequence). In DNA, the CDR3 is TGTGCCTGGAGCGCACTAGCGGGAATCGGGGGCATTCAGTACTTC. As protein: CAWSALAGIGGIQYF.

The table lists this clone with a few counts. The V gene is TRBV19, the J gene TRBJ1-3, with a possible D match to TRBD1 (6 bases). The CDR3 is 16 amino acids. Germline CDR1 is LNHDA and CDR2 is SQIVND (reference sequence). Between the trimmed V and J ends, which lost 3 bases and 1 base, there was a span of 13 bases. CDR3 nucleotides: TGTGCCAGTAGTATCGGGAACAGGGATTCTGGAAACACCATATATTTT. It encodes CASSIGNRDSGNTIYF.

In DNA, the CDR3 is TGTGCCAGCAGCCCGAGGACAGAGAACACTGAAGCTTTCTTT. As protein: CASSPRTENTEAFF. The V call is TRBV9, the J call TRBJ1-1; weak D call: TRBD1 (6 bases). The CDR3 has 14 residues. CDR1 and CDR2 (germline): SGDLS, YYNGEE. V lost 4 bases, J lost 1 base, and 11 bases lay in between.

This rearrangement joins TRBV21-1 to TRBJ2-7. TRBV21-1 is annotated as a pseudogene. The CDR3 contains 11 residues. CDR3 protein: CARSASFGQYF. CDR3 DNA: TGTGCAAGATCGGCATCCTTCGGGCAGTACTTC.

CDR3 coding DNA: TGTGCCAGCAGTGAACGGGGCGGGAATACCTACAATGAGCAGTTCTTC. Its protein is CASSERGGNTYNEQFF. The chain links TRBV25-1 to TRBJ2-1; possibly TRBD2 for D (6 bases). Germline V gene data show CDR1 as MGHDK and CDR2 as SYGVNS. The length of the CDR3 is 16 residues. The germline V and J ends were trimmed by 2 bases and 2 bases, with 13 bases remaining between them.

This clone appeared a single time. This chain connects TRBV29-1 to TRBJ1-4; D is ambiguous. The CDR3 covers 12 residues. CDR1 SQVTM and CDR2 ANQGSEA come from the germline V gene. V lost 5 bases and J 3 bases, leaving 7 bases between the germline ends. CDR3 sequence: CSVSWPNEKLFF. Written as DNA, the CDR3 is TGCAGCGTTTCGTGGCCTAATGAAAAACTGTTTTTT.

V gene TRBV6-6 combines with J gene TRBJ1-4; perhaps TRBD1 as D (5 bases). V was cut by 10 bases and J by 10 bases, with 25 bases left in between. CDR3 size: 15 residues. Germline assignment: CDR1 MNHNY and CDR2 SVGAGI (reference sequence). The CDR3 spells CATPPGKYTFGKLFF. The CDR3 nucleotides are TGTGCCACCCCGCCAGGGAAGTACACCTTCGGAAAACTGTTTTTT.

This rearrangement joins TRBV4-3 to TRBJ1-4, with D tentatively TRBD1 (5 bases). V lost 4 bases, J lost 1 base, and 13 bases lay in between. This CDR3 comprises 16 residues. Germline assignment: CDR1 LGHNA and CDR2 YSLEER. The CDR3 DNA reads TGCGCCAGCAGCCGCGGGGCGGGGGGAACTAATGAAAAACTGTTTTTT. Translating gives CASSRGAGGTNEKLFF.

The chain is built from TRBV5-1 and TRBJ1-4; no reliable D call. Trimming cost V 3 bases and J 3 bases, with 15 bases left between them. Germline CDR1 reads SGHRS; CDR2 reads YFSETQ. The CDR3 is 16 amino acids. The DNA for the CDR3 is TGCGCCAGCAGCTCTAGGGTCCTCGGGGCTAATGAAAAACTGTTTTTT. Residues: CASSSRVLGANEKLFF.

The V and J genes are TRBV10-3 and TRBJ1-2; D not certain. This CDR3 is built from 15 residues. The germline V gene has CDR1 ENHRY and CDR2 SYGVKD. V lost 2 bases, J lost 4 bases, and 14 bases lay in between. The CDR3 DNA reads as TGTGCCATCAGTGAGGAAGAGGAGATTACCTATGGCTACACCTTC. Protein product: CAISEEEEITYGYTF.

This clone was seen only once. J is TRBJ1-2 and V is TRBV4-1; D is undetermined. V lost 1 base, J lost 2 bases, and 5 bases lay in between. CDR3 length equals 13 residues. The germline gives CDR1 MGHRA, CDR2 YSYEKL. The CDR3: CASSQGLNYGYTF. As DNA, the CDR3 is TGCGCCAGCAGCCAAGGGCTCAACTATGGCTACACCTTC.

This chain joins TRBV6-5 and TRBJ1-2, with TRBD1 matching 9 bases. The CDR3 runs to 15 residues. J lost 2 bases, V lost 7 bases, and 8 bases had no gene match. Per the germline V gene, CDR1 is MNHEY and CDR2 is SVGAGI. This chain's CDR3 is CASTAQGASNYGYTF. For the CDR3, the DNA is TGTGCCAGCACTGCACAGGGGGCATCCAACTATGGCTACACCTTC.

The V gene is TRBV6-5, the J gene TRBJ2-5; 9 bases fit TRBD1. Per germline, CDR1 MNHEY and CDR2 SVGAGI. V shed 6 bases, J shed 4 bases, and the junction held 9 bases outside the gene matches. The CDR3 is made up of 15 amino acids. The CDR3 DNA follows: TGTGCCAGCAGGGACGTACAGGGGGCGCTAGAGACCCAGTACTTC. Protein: CASRDVQGALETQYF.

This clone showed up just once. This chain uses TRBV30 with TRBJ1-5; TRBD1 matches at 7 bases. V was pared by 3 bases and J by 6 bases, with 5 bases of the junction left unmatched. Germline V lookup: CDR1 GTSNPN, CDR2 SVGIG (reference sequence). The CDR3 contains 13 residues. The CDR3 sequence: CAWSRQGTQPQHF. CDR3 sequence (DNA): TGTGCCTGGAGCAGACAGGGAACTCAGCCCCAGCATTTT.

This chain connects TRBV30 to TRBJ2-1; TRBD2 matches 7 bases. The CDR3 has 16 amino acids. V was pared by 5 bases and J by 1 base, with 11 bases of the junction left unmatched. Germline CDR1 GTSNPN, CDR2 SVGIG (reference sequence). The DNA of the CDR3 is TGTGCCTGGGATATGTTTTACGGGAGGTCCTACAATGAGCAGTTCTTC. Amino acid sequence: CAWDMFYGRSYNEQFF.

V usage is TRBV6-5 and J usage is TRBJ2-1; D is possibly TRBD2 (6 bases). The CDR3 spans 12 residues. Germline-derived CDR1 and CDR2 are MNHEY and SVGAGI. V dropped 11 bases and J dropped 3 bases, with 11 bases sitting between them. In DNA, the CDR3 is TGTGCCGCTCTTAGCGGCTACAATGAGCAGTTCTTC. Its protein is CAALSGYNEQFF.

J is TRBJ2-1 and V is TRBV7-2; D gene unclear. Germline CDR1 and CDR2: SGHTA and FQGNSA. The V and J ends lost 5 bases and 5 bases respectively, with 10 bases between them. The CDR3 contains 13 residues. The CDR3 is CASSPARDNEQFF. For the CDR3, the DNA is TGTGCCAGCAGCCCGGCTAGGGACAATGAGCAGTTCTTC.

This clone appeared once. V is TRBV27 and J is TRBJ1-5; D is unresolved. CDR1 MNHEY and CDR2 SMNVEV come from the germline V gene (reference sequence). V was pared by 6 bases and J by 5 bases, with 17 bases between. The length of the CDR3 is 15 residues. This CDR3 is CASSRLLPGYQPQHF. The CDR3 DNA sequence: TGTGCCAGCAGCCGTCTCCTCCCGGGGTATCAGCCCCAGCATTTT.